A single sample is the source of the 12 T cell receptor beta chains below, sequenced in a study of blood T cell repertoires in COVID-19. Assay used: immunoSEQ multiplex PCR; TCRdb lists only in-frame clones, some missing. The sample has 120,000 or so clones; 85% to 90% are singletons. Sequencing was done on a sample of peripheral blood. The receptor set was obtained from a woman of 80 years or more with acute or convalescent COVID-19.

The chain joins TRBV7-2 to TRBJ2-4; TRBD1 matches 7 bases. From germline, CDR1 is SGHTA and CDR2 FQGNSA. This CDR3 has 14 amino acids. V dropped 2 bases and J dropped 6; count of bases not matched to a gene: 4. The DNA for the CDR3 is TGTGCCAGCAGCTTACTTGGGACAGCAAACATTCAGTACTTC. It codes for CASSLLGTANIQYF.

The chain recombines TRBV12-3 or TRBV12-4 with TRBJ1-2; a weak D match, TRBD1 (5 bases). The ends were cut back, 2 bases at V and 7 bases at J, with 11 bases in the middle. This CDR3 has 13 amino acids. CDR3 coding DNA: TGTGCCAGCAGTTTACTCGGGGGTCGTGGCTACACCTTC. This encodes CASSLLGGRGYTF.

There are a few counts of this clone. The J gene is TRBJ1-4, the V gene TRBV7-9, with D unclear. The V gene's germline CDR1 is SEHNR and CDR2 FQNEAQ (reference sequence). V shed 5 bases and J shed 8 bases, with 36 bases lying between them. This CDR3 has 21 residues. The CDR3 DNA follows: TGTGCCAGCAGCAGGGAATTTTTTACGAAAGTGGGGAGCATTGCAAAGGAAAAACTGTTTTTT. Translation: CASSREFFTKVGSIAKEKLFF.

The chain is built from TRBV5-4 and TRBJ1-2; perhaps TRBD1 as D (6 bases). CDR1 SGHNT and CDR2 YYREEE come from the germline V gene (reference sequence). The CDR3 has 14 amino acids. The ends were cut back, 4 bases at V and 4 bases at J, with 14 bases in the middle. CDR3 bases: TGTGCCAGCAGCGTCGACGCGGGGGCCTATGGCTACACCTTC. Protein sequence: CASSVDAGAYGYTF.

The chain uses TRBV2 and TRBJ2-3, with 16 bases lining up with TRBD2. Per germline, CDR1 SNHLY and CDR2 FYNNEI. The junction had 2 bases not matched to a gene; V was cut back by 7 bases and J by 4 bases. This CDR3 is 15 amino acids long. The chain's CDR3 is CASTGTSGGADTQYF. CDR3 nucleotides: TGTGCCAGCACCGGGACTAGCGGGGGGGCAGATACGCAGTATTTT. Full variable domain (outside the CDR3, taken from reference TRBV2 and TRBJ2-3): EPEVTQTPSHQVTQMGQEVILRCVPISNHLYFYWYRQILGQKVEFLVSFYNNEISEKSEIFDDQFSVERPDGSNFTLKIRSTKLEDSAMYFCASTGTSGGADTQYFGPGTRLTVL.

This rearrangement joins TRBV2 to TRBJ1-2; 9 bases match TRBD1. There are 14 residues in the CDR3. The J segment lost 7 bases and the V segment lost 10 bases, leaving 13 bases of the junction unmatched. Per the germline V gene, CDR1 is SNHLY and CDR2 is FYNNEI. CDR3 sequence reads: CATSRDRASGGYTF. The DNA of the CDR3 is TGTGCCACCTCCCGGGACAGGGCATCCGGTGGCTACACCTTC.

J is TRBJ1-2 and V is TRBV4-1; TRBD1 matches at 9 bases. The CDR3 has 15 residues. Germline CDR1 and CDR2: MGHRA and YSYEKL. V lost 6 bases and J lost 8; bases outside the gene matches: 13. CDR3 bases: TGCGCCAGCAGGTCACCCGGGACAGGGAAAAACGGCTACACCTTC. Translation: CASRSPGTGKNGYTF.

This chain connects TRBV2 to TRBJ2-2; 11 positions match TRBD2. This CDR3 contains 15 residues. Trimming removed 4 bases from V and 5 bases from J; junction bases left unmatched: 3. The germline CDR1 and CDR2 sequences are SNHLY and FYNNEI. The CDR3 nucleotides read TGTGCCAGCAGTGGGGGGACTAGCGGAACCGGGGAGCTGTTTTTT. As protein: CASSGGTSGTGELFF.

CDR3 coding DNA: TGTGCCAGCAGCCAAGCCCCCGGGCGGGGAGATACGCAGTATTTT. Translation: CASSQAPGRGDTQYF. The gene calls are TRBV4-2 and TRBJ2-3; perhaps TRBD2 as D (6 bases). V shed 1 base and J shed 5 bases, with 13 bases lying between them. CDR3 size: 15 residues. Germline CDR1 reads LGHNA; CDR2 reads YNFKEQ.

The chain has TRBV11-2 and TRBJ1-5; D is undetermined. Trimming shortened V by 5 bases and J by 7 bases, and 18 bases separated the two germline ends. This CDR3 contains 15 residues. Germline V gene data show CDR1 as SGHAT and CDR2 as FQNNGV. This CDR3 is CASSRGSSPNQPQHF. The CDR3 coding sequence is TGTGCCAGCAGCCGCGGGTCCTCACCGAACCAGCCCCAGCATTTT.

The rearrangement uses TRBV7-9 and TRBJ2-1; D might be TRBD2 (6 bases). The CDR3 is 14 amino acids. The V gene's germline CDR1 is SEHNR and CDR2 FQNEAQ (reference sequence). V was clipped by 8 bases and J by 5 bases, with 16 bases between them. The CDR3, as DNA: TGTGCCAGCGGTACCCTTAGCGGAGACAATGAGCAGTTCTTC. The encoded protein is CASGTLSGDNEQFF. The variable domain in full, with the rest retrieved from reference TRBV7-9 and TRBJ2-1, is DTGVSQNPRHKITKRGQNVTFRCDPISEHNRLYWYRQTLGQGPEFLTYFQNEAQLEKSRLLSDRFSAERPKGSFSTLEIQRTEQGDSAMYLCASGTLSGDNEQFFGPGTRLTVL.

The count of this clone is one. One junction end does not reproduce the germline sequence, and a read error may be involved. The chain links TRBV5-4 to TRBJ1-4; 8 bases are a match to TRBD1. CDR3 length: 12 amino acids. In germline, CDR1 is SGHNT, CDR2 YYREEE (reference sequence). CDR3 residues: CASSVGGQVLLF. The CDR3 DNA reads as TGTGCCAGCAGCGTTGGGGGACAGGTCCTACTTTTT.